This T cell receptor beta chain was observed in a study of T cells in Graves' hyperthyroidism and ophthalmopathy. The CDR3 loop spans 14 amino acids. V gave up 6 bases and J gave up 5 bases, with 17 bases separating them. Germline V gene lookup returns CDR1 MNHNS and CDR2 SASEGT. Amplification of TCR beta CDR3 regions used RNA as the template. Carried out on the TCR CDR3, a first-round RT-PCR used the HTBI primer set. TCRdb fed the multiplex PCR reads into MiXCR, producing one record per CDR3 protein. The data contain more than 600,000 distinct CDR3 sequences, 16% of them seen just once; the ten biggest clones take up around 7.7%.

The clonotype was recovered from a man aged 18 to 30 with Graves' hyperthyroidism. The sequencing input was blood. V gene TRBV6-1 combines with J gene TRBJ2-7; possibly TRBD2 for D (6 bases). The CDR3: CASSQRGGKHEQYF. The DNA of the CDR3 is TGTGCCAGCAGCCAAAGGGGAGGCAAACACGAGCAGTACTTC.